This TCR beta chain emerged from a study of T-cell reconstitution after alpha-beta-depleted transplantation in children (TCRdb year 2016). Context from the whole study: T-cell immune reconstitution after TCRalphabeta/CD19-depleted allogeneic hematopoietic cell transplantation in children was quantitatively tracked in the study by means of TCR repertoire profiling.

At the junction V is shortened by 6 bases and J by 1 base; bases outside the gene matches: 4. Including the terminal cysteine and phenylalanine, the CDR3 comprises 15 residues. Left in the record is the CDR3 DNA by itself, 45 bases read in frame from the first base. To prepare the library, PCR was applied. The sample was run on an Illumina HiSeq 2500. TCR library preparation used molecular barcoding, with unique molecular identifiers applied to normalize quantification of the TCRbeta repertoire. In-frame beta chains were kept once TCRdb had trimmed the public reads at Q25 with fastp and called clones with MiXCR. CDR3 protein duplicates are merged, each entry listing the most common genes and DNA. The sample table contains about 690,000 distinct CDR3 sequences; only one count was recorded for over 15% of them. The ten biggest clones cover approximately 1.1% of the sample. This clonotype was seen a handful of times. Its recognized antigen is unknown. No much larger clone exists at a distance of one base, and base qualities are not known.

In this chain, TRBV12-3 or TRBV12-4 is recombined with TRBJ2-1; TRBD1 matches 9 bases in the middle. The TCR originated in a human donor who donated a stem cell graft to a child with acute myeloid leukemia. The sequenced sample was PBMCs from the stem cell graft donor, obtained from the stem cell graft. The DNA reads TGTGCCAGCAGAACAGGGGGCTCGTCCTACAATGAGCAGTTCTTC. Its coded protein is CASRTGGSSYNEQFF.